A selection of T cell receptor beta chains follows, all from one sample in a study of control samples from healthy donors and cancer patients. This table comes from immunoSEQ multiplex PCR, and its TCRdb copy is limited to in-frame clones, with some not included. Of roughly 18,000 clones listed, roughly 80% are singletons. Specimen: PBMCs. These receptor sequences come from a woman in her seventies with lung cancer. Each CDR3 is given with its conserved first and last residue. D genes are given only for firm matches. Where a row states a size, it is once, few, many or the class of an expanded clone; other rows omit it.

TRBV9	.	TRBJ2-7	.	TGTGCCAGCAGCGTAGAGGATTCCTACGAGCAGTACTTC	CASSVEDSYEQYF
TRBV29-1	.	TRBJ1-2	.	TGCAGCGTGCCCGCTCGGGTGGGCTATGGCTACACCTTC	CSVPARVGYGYTF
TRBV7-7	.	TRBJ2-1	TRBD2	TGTGCTAGCAGCTTGCGCCTAGCGGACTACAATGAGCAGTTCTTC	CASSLRLADYNEQFF
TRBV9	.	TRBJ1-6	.	TGTGCCAGCAGAACAACACAGGGTTGGGATTCACCCCTCCACTTT	CASRTTQGWDSPLHF
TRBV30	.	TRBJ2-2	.	TGTGCCTGGGACCCATCGAACACCGGGGAGCTGTTTTTT	CAWDPSNTGELFF
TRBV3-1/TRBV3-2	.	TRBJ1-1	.	TGTGCCAGCAGCCCTACAGGGTTGAACACTGAAGCTTTCTTT	CASSPTGLNTEAFF
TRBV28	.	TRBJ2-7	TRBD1	TGTGCCAGCAGTACGACAGGGGGCCAATTTTACGAGCAGTACTTC	CASSTTGGQFYEQYF
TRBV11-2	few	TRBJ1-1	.	TGTGCCAGCAGCTTAGTGACAGCCACTGAAGCTTTCTTT	CASSLVTATEAFF
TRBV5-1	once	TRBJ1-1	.	TGCGCCAGCAGCTTAGGGGGGGCTCGGACTGAAGCTTTCTTT	CASSLGGARTEAFF
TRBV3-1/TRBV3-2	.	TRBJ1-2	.	TGTGCCAGCAGCCAACCCGGCTATGGCTACACCTTC	CASSQPGYGYTF